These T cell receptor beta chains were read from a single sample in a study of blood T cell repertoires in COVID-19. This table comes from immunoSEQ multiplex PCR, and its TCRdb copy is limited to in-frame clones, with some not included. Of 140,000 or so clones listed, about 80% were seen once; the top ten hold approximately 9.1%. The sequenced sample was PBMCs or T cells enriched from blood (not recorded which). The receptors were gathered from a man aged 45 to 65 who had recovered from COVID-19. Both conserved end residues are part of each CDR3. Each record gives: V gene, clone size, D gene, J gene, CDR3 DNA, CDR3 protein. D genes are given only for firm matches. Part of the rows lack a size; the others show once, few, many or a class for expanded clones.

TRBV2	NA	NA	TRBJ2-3	TGTGCCAGCAGTGGGCAGGGTCAAGGGGCAGATACGCAGTATTTT	CASSGQGQGADTQYF
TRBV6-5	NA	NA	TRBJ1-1	TGTGCCAGCAGTTACTCGAGGTGGGGCAGCACTGAAGCTTTCTTT	CASSYSRWGSTEAFF
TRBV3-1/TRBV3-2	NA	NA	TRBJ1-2	TGTGCCAGCAGCCAAGGGAGGGGTATTCAACTCTATGGCTACACCTTC	CASSQGRGIQLYGYTF
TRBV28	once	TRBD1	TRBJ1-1	TGTGCCAGCAGTTTGCTGACAGGGGGCGAGGTTGCTTTCTTT	CASSLLTGGEVAFF
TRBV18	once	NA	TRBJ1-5	TGTGCCAGCTCCCCCACCGGGAATCGAAATCAGCCCCAGCATTTT	CASSPTGNRNQPQHF
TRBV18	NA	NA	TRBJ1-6	TGTGCCAGCTCACCAACGCGGGATAATTCACCCCTCCACTTT	CASSPTRDNSPLHF
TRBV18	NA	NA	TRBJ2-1	TGTGCCAGCTCACGCGCCGCCTACAATGAGCAGTTCTTC	CASSRAAYNEQFF
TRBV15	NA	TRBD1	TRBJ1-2	TGTGCCACCAGCAGAGCCGGAGGACAGGGGTCTGGCTACACCTTC	CATSRAGGQGSGYTF
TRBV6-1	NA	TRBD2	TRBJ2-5	TGTGCCAGCAGTGAACTAGCGGGGGGGGGAGAGACCCAGTACTTC	CASSELAGGGETQYF
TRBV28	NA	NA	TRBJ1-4	TGTGCCAGCAGTTTCGAGAATGAAAAACTGTTTTTT	CASSFENEKLFF
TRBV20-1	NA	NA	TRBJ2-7	TGCAGTGCTAGCAGGTACGAGCAGTACTTC	CSASRYEQYF
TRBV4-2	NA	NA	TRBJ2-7	TGTGCCAGCAGCCAAAGGACGGGGTTAACCTACGAGCAGTACTTC	CASSQRTGLTYEQYF
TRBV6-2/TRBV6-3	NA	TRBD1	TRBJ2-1	TGTGCCAGCAGTTACTCGGGGACAGGGGGCTATGAGCAGTTCTTC	CASSYSGTGGYEQFF
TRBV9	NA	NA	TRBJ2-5	TGTGCCAGCAGCCCTCTGACAGAAGTTACTCTAGAGACCCAGTACTTC	CASSPLTEVTLETQYF
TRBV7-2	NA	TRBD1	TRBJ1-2	TGTGCCAGCAGCATAACAGGGGGCCGGACCTATGGCTACACCTTC	CASSITGGRTYGYTF
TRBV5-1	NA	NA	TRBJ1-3	TGCGCCAGCAGCTTAGCAGGGAATGCTGGAAACACCATATATTTT	CASSLAGNAGNTIYF
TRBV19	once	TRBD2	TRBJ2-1	TGTGCCAGCCAAGCGGGGGGGTTTTACAATGAGCAGTTCTTC	CASQAGGFYNEQFF